The rows below give T cell receptor beta chains drawn from one sample of a study of blood T cell repertoires in COVID-19. Clones were read by immunoSEQ multiplex PCR, and TCRdb kept only the in-frame ones, dropping some. The table has approximately 100,000 clones, 75% to 90% seen once; the top ten hold about a third. The sequenced material came from peripheral blood. These TCRs come from a woman of 80 years or more with acute or convalescent COVID-19. The CDR3 runs from the conserved cysteine through the conserved F or W. The D gene is left open where the match is weak. Rows give clone size only sometimes, using once, few, many, or a class for an expanded clone.

15	NA	TRBJ1-1	TRBV2	NA	TGTGCCAGCAGTGATCCGGCAGGGGTGGGCACTGAAGCTTTCTTT	CASSDPAGVGTEAFF
17	NA	TRBJ2-2	TRBV5-1	NA	TGCGCCAGCAGCTTGGCCGGGACTGCGTCTGTGGCCGGGGAGCTGTTTTTT	CASSLAGTASVAGELFF
17	NA	TRBJ2-3	TRBV3-1/TRBV3-2	NA	TGTGCCAGCAGCCAAGGAGGGTTGGGGGGATACACAGATACGCAGTATTTT	CASSQGGLGGYTDTQYF
15	TRBD2	TRBJ2-7	TRBV10-1	NA	TGCGCCAGCAGCCTGGGACTAGCGGGGGGCTACGAGCAGTACTTC	CASSLGLAGGYEQYF
14	TRBD1	TRBJ2-7	TRBV6-6	NA	TGTGCCAGCAGCGCCCCGGACAGGGTTTACGAGCAGTACTTC	CASSAPDRVYEQYF
14	NA	TRBJ1-1	TRBV7-2	NA	TGTGCCAGCAGCTTATATAAAGACAGTACTGAAGCTTTCTTT	CASSLYKDSTEAFF
16	NA	TRBJ1-6	TRBV6-5	NA	TGTGCCAGCAGTTCTTTCGGGGGGGGCAATAATTCACCCCTCCACTTT	CASSSFGGGNNSPLHF
16	NA	TRBJ2-2	TRBV9	NA	TGTGCCAGCACCGTCGGACAGAAGGCGAACACCGGGGAGCTGTTTTTT	CASTVGQKANTGELFF
15	TRBD2	TRBJ2-3	TRBV7-2	NA	TGTGCCAGCAGCTTAGTAGCGGGGAGCACAGATACGCAGTATTTT	CASSLVAGSTDTQYF
19	NA	TRBJ1-1	TRBV27	NA	TGTGCCAGCAGTTTTGCCCGGGGCTCCCTGTGGGGGGGAGGGAGTGAAGCTTTCTTT	CASSFARGSLWGGGSEAFF
15	NA	TRBJ1-3	TRBV5-1	NA	TGCGCCAGCAGCTTGGGCCCCGGCTCTGGAAACACCATATATTTT	CASSLGPGSGNTIYF
16	TRBD1	TRBJ2-2	TRBV7-8	NA	TGTGCCAGCAGCTTAAACGACAGGGGGCTCACCGGGGAGCTGTTTTTT	CASSLNDRGLTGELFF
14	NA	TRBJ1-1	TRBV2	NA	TGTGCCAGCACCCAGCAGGGGATGAACACTGAAGCTTTCTTT	CASTQQGMNTEAFF
12	NA	TRBJ1-2	TRBV14	once	TGTGCCAGCAGCCGTACAGGAAACGGCTACACCTTC	CASSRTGNGYTF
14	NA	TRBJ1-2	TRBV11-2	NA	TGTGCCAGCAGCTTAGGGGCAGGTTACTATGGCTACACCTTC	CASSLGAGYYGYTF
15	NA	TRBJ2-7	TRBV15	once	TGTGCCACCAGCAGAGATGCAGACAGGACCTACGAGCAGTACTTC	CATSRDADRTYEQYF
13	NA	TRBJ1-2	TRBV12-3/TRBV12-4	NA	TGTGCCAGCAGTGGTGGACAGTACTATGGCTACACCTTC	CASSGGQYYGYTF
13	NA	TRBJ2-2	TRBV27	NA	TGTGCCAGCAGTTTCCGTAACACCGGGGAGCTGTTTTTT	CASSFRNTGELFF
14	NA	TRBJ2-1	TRBV7-8	NA	TGTGCCAGCAGCTTAACAGGGATCTACAATGAGCAGTTCTTC	CASSLTGIYNEQFF
16	NA	TRBJ1-3	TRBV10-3	few	TGTGCCATCAGTGGACAGGAAGCCTCCTCTGGAAACACCATATATTTT	CAISGQEASSGNTIYF
12	TRBD1	TRBJ1-4	TRBV6-5	NA	TGTGCCAGCAGCCTACAGGGGGGGAAACTGTTTTTT	CASSLQGGKLFF
15	NA	TRBJ1-1	TRBV2	few	TGTGCCAGCAGTCCCCCTGATGGGCAGAACACTGAAGCTTTCTTT	CASSPPDGQNTEAFF
16	TRBD1	TRBJ1-3	TRBV5-4	NA	TGTGCCAGCAGCTTGGAACCGACAGGGACTGGAAACACCATATATTTT	CASSLEPTGTGNTIYF
15	NA	TRBJ1-2	TRBV27	NA	TGTGCTAGCAGTCCGACGGCAGGGGTACACTATGGCTACACCTTC	CASSPTAGVHYGYTF